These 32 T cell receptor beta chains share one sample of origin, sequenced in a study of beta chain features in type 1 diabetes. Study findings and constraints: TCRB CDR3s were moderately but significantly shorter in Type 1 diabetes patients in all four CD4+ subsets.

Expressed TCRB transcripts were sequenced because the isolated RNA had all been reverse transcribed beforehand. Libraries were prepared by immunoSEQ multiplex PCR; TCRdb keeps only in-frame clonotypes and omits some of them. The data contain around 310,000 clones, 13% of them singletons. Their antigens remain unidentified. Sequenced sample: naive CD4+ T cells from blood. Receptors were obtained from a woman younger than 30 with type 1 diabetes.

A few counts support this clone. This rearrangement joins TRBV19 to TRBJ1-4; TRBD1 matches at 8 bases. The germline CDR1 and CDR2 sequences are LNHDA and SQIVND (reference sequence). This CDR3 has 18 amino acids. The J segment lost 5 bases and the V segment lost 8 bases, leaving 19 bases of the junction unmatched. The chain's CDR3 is CASGGTGQVLTQNEKLFF. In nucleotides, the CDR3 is TGTGCCAGTGGCGGGACAGGCCAAGTTTTAACTCAAAATGAAAAACTGTTTTTT.

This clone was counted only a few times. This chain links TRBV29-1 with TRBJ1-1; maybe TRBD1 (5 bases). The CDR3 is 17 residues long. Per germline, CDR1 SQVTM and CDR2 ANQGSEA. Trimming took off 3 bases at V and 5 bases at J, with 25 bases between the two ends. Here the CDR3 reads CSVDPLKGQPQLTEAFF. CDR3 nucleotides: TGCAGCGTTGACCCCCTAAAGGGGCAGCCCCAATTGACTGAAGCTTTCTTT.

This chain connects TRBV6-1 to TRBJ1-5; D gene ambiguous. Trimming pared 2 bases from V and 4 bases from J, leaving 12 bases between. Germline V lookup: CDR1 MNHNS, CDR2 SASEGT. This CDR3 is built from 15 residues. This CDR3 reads CASSESLARNQPQHF. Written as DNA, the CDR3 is TGTGCCAGCAGTGAATCCTTAGCCCGAAATCAGCCCCAGCATTTT.

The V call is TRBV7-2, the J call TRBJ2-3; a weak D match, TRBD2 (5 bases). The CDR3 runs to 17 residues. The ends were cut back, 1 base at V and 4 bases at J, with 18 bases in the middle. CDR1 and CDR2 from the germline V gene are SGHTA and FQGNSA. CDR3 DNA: TGTGCCAGCAGCTTAGTGGGGTCTAGCAACTGGGCAGATACGCAGTATTTT. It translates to CASSLVGSSNWADTQYF.

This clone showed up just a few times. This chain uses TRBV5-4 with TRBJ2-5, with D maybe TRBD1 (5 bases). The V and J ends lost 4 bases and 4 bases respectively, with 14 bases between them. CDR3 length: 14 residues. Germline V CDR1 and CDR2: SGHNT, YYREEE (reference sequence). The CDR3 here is CASSRTSGLETQYF. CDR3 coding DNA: TGTGCCAGCAGCCGTACCTCAGGGTTAGAGACCCAGTACTTC.

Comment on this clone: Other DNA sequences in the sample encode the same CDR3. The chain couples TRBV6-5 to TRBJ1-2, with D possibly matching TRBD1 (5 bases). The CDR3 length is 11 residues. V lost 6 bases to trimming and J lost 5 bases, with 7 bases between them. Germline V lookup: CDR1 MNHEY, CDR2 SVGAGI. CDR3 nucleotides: TGTGCCAGCAGCCCAGGGTATGGCTACACCTTC. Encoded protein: CASSPGYGYTF.

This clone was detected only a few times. The CDR3 region has the DNA TGTGCCAGCTCACCACCGAGGGCGGTTGATGAAAAACTGTTTTTT. Translating it yields CASSPPRAVDEKLFF. The chain uses TRBV18 and TRBJ1-4; D remains unclear. This CDR3 spans 15 amino acids. Germline V gene data show CDR1 as KGHSH and CDR2 as LQKENI. V lost 0 bases and J lost 6, with 11 bases in between.

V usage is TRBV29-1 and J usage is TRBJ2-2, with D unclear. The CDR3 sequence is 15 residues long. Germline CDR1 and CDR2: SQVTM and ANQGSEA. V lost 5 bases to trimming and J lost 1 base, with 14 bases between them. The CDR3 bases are TGCAGCGTTAGACTCAGACTCAAGAACACCGGGGAGCTGTTTTTT. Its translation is CSVRLRLKNTGELFF.

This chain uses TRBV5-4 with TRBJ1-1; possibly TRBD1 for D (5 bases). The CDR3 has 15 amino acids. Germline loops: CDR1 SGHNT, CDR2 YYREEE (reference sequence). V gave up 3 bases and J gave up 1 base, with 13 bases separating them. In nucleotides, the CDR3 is TGTGCCAGCAGCTCACAGGCTACCTCGAACACTGAAGCTTTCTTT. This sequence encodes CASSSQATSNTEAFF.

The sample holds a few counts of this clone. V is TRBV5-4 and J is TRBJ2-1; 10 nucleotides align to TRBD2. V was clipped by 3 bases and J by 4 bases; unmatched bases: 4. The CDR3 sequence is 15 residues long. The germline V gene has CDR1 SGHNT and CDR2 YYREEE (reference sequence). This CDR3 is CASSYTSGNYNEQFF. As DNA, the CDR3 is TGTGCCAGCAGCTACACTAGCGGGAATTACAATGAGCAGTTCTTC.

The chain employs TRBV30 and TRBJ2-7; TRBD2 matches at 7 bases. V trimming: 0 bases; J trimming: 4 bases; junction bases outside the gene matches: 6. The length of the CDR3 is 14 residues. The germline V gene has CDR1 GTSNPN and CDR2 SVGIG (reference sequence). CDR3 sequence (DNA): TGTGCCTGGAGTGTAGGAGCGGGGCAATACGAGCAGTACTTC. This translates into CAWSVGAGQYEQYF.

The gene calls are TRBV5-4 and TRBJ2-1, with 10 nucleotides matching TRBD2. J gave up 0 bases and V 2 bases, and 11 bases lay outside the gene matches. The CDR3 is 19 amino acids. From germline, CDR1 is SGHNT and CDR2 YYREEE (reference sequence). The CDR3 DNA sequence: TGTGCCAGCAGCTTTGGCGGGGCTAGCGGGGGAAGCTCCTACAATGAGCAGTTCTTC. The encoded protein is CASSFGGASGGSSYNEQFF.

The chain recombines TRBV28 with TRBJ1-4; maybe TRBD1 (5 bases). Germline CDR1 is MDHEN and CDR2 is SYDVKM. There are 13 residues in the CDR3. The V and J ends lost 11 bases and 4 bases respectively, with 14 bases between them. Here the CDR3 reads CASRDFLNEKLFF. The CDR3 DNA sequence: TGTGCCTCCCGGGACTTTCTTAATGAAAAACTGTTTTTT.

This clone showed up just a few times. CDR3 DNA sequence: TGTGCCAGCAGCTTGGGTGTCCCTACAGATACGCAGTATTTT. Translating gives CASSLGVPTDTQYF. The rearrangement uses TRBV5-8 and TRBJ2-3; D is undetermined. The CDR3 totals 14 residues. Deletions cut 0 bases from V and 3 bases from J, with 8 bases between. CDR1 and CDR2 from the germline V gene are SGHTS and YDEGEE.

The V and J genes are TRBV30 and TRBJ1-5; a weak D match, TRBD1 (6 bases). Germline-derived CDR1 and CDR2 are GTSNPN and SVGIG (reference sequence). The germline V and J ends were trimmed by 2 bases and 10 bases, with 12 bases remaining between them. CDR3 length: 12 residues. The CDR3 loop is CAWSTGTGPQHF. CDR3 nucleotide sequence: TGTGCCTGGAGTACAGGGACGGGACCCCAGCATTTT.

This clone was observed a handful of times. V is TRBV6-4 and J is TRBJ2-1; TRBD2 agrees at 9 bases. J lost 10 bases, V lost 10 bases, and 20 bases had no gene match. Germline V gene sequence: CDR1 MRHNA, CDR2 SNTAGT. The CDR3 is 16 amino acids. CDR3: CATPLNSGRPQLEQFF. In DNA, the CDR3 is TGTGCCACCCCATTAAACAGCGGGAGGCCCCAATTGGAGCAGTTCTTC.

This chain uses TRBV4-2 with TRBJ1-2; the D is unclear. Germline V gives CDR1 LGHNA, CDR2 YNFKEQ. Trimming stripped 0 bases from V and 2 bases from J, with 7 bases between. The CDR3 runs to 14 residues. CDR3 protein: CASSQDRQNYGYTF. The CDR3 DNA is TGTGCCAGCAGCCAAGATCGTCAGAACTATGGCTACACCTTC.

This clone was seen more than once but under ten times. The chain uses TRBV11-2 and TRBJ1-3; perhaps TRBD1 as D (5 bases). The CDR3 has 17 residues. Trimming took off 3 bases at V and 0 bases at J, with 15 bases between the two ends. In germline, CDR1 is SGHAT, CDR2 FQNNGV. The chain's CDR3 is CASSFTTWGVSGNTIYF. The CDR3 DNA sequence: TGTGCCAGCAGCTTTACTACCTGGGGGGTCTCTGGAAACACCATATATTTT.

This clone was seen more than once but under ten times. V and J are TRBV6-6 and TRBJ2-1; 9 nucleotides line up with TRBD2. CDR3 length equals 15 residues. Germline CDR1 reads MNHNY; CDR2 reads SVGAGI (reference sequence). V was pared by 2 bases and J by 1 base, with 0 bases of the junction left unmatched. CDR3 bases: TGTGCCAGCAGTTACCTAGCGGGGTCCTACAATGAGCAGTTCTTC. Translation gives CASSYLAGSYNEQFF.

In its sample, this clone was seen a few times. Written as DNA, the CDR3 is TGTGCCAGCAGCTTACGTCGGCAGGGGGTGGAGACCCAGTACTTC. This codes for CASSLRRQGVETQYF. The chain employs TRBV7-2 and TRBJ2-5, with 7 bases fitting TRBD1. CDR1 SGHTA and CDR2 FQGNSA come from the germline V gene. The CDR3 has 15 amino acids. The V and J ends lost 2 bases and 5 bases, in that order; junction bases with no gene match: 8.

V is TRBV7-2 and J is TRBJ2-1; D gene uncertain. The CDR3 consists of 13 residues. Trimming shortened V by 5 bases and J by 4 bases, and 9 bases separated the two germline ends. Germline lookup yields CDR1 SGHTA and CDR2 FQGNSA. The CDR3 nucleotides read TGTGCCAGCAGCGCCGACGGGTACAATGAGCAGTTCTTC. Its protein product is CASSADGYNEQFF.

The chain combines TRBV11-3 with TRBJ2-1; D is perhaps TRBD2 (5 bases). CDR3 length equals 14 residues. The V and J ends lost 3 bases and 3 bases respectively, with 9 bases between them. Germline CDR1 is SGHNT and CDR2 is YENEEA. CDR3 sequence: CASSFEGSYNEQFF. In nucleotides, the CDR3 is TGTGCCAGCAGCTTTGAGGGCAGCTACAATGAGCAGTTCTTC.

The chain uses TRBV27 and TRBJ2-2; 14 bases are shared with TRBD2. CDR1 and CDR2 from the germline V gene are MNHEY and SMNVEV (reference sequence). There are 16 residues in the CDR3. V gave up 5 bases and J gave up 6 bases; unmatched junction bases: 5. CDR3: CASSVPGLAGAGELFF. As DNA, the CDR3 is TGTGCCAGCAGTGTCCCGGGACTAGCGGGAGCCGGGGAGCTGTTTTTT.

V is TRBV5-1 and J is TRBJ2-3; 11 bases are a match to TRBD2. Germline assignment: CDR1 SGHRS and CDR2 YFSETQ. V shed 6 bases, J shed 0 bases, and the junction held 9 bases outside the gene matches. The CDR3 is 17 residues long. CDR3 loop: CASTGLAGSPSTDTQYF. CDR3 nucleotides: TGCGCCAGCACCGGACTAGCGGGTTCCCCTAGCACAGATACGCAGTATTTT.

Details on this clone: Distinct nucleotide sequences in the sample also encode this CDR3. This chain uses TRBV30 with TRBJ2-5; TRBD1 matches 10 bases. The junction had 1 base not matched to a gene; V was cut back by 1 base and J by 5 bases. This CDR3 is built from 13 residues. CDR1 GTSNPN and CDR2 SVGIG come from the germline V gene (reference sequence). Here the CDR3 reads CAWSGTGGETQYF. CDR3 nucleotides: TGTGCCTGGAGTGGGACAGGGGGGGAGACCCAGTACTTC. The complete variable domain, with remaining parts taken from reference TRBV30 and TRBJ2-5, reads SQTIHQWPATLVQPVGSPLSLECTVEGTSNPNLYWYRQAAGRGLQLLFYSVGIGQISSEVPQNLSASRPQDRQFILSSKKLLLSDSGFYLCAWSGTGGETQYFGPGTRLLVL.

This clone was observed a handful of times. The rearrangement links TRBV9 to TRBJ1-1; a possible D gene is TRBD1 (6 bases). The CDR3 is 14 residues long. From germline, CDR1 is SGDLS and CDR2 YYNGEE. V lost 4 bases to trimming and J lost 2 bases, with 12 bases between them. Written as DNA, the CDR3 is TGTGCCAGCAGCCCTAGGGGGATAAACACTGAAGCTTTCTTT. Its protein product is CASSPRGINTEAFF.

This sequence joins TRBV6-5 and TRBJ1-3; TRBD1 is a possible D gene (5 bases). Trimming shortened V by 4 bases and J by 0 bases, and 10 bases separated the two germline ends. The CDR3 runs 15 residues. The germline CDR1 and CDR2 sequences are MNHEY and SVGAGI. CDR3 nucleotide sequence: TGTGCCAGCAGTTCAGGGCACAACTCTGGAAACACCATATATTTT. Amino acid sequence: CASSSGHNSGNTIYF.

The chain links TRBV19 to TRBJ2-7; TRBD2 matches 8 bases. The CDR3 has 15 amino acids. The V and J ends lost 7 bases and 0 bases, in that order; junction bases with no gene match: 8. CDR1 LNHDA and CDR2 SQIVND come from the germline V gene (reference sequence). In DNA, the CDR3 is TGTGCCAGTACATCAACCGGGACTAGCTCCTACGAGCAGTACTTC. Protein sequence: CASTSTGTSSYEQYF.

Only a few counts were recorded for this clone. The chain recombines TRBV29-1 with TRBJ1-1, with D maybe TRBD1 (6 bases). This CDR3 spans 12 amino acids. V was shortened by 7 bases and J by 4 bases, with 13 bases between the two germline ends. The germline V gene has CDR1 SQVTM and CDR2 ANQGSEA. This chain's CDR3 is CSALRGGTEAFF. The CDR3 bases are TGCAGCGCTTTAAGGGGGGGCACTGAAGCTTTCTTT.

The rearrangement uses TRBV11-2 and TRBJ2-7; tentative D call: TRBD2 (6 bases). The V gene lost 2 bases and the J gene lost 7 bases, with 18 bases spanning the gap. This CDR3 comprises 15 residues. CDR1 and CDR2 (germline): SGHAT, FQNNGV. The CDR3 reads CASSLNLGGAVEQYF. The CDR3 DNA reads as TGTGCCAGCAGCTTAAACCTTGGCGGGGCAGTGGAGCAGTACTTC.

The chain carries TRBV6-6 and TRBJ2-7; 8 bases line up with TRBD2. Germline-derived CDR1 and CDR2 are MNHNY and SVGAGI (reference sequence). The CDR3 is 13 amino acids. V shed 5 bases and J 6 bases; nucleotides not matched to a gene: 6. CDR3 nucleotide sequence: TGTGCCAGCAGTACGGGGGGGTTACGCGAGCAGTACGTC. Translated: CASSTGGLREQYV.

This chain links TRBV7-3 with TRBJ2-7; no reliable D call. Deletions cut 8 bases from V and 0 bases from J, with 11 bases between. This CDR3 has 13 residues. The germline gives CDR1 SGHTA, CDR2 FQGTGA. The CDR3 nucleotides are TGTGCCAGCTCCCCCCAGTCCTCCTACGAGCAGTACTTC. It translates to CASSPQSSYEQYF.